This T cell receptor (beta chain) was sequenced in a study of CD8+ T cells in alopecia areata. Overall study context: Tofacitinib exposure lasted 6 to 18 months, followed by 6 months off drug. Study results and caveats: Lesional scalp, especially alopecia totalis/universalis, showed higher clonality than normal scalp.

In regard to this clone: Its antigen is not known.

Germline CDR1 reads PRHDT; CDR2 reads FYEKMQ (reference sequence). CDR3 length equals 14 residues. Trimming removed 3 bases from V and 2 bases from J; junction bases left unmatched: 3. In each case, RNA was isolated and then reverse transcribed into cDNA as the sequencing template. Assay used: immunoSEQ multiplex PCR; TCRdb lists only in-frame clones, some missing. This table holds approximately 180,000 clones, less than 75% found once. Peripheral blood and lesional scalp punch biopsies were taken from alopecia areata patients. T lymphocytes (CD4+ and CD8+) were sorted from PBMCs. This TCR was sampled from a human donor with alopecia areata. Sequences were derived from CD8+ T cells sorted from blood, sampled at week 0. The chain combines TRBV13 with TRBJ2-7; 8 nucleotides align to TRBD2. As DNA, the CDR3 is TGTGCCAGCAGCTTCTCACTAGCGGCCTACGAGCAGTACTTC. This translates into CASSFSLAAYEQYF.